These T cell receptor beta chains were read from a single sample in a study of cytomegalovirus exposure and HLA in healthy donors. TCRdb keeps only in-frame clones here, not all; method: immunoSEQ multiplex PCR. The sample includes about 220,000 clones, approximately 82% of them seen just once. Specimen: PBMCs. The receptors derive from a young man in good health and CMV-seronegative. The CDR3 runs from the conserved cysteine through the conserved F or W. Each record gives: V gene, clone size, J gene, D gene, CDR3 protein, CDR3 DNA. The D gene is left open where the match is weak. Size values are once, few and many counts, or a class for expanded clones, and some rows have none.

>TRBV2|once|TRBJ1-2|-
CASSGDSLILRYGYTF
TGTGCCAGCAGTGGAGACAGTCTAATCCTACGCTATGGCTACACCTTC
>TRBV5-1|-|TRBJ1-1|TRBD1
CASSLEATGLTEAFF
TGCGCCAGCAGCTTGGAAGCGACAGGGCTCACTGAAGCTTTCTTT
>TRBV14|-|TRBJ2-7|-
CASSQAHSYEQYF
TGTGCCAGCAGCCAAGCACACTCCTACGAGCAGTACTTC
>TRBV23-1|-|TRBJ1-3|TRBD1
CASSQFFRGDRAPDFTIYF
TGCGCCAGCAGTCAATTTTTCAGGGGAGACAGGGCCCCGGATTTTACCATATATTTT
>TRBV11-1|many|TRBJ1-1|-
CASSLAQGFSEAFF
TGTGCCAGCAGCTTAGCACAGGGCTTTAGTGAAGCTTTCTTT
>TRBV18|-|TRBJ2-6|-
CASSPTGSGANVLTF
TGTGCCAGCTCACCCACAGGATCTGGGGCCAACGTCCTGACTTTC
>TRBV29-1|-|TRBJ2-1|TRBD2
CSVRSGSHYEQFF
TGCAGCGTCCGAAGCGGGAGCCACTATGAGCAGTTCTTC
>TRBV5-1|-|TRBJ2-5|TRBD1
CASSLNRGKETQYF
TGCGCCAGCAGCTTGAACAGGGGTAAAGAGACCCAGTACTTC
>TRBV6-1|-|TRBJ2-1|-
CASSEAFLNEQFF
TGTGCCAGCAGTGAAGCCTTCTTGAATGAGCAGTTCTTC
>TRBV7-2|-|TRBJ2-7|-
CASSREGGRYEQYF
TGTGCCAGCAGCCGAGAGGGGGGGAGGTACGAGCAGTACTTC
>TRBV6-5|-|TRBJ1-1|TRBD1
CASSTPLRPGGAFF
TGTGCCAGCAGCACTCCCCTTCGGCCAGGGGGTGCTTTCTTT
>TRBV19|few|TRBJ1-1|TRBD1
CASSLTGGSTEAFF
TGTGCCAGTAGTCTAACAGGGGGGAGCACTGAAGCTTTCTTT
>TRBV2|-|TRBJ2-3|TRBD1
CASSLRNRGRYADTQYF
TGTGCCAGCAGTCTCAGAAACAGGGGACGATACGCAGATACGCAGTATTTT
>TRBV30|-|TRBJ1-2|-
CAWSVSQGHYGYTF
TGTGCCTGGAGTGTGAGTCAGGGCCACTATGGCTACACCTTC
>TRBV28|-|TRBJ1-5|-
CASSPAGGGQPQHF
TGTGCCAGCAGTCCCGCGGGGGGCGGTCAGCCCCAGCATTTT
>TRBV6-5|-|TRBJ2-3|TRBD2
CASRPGGADTQYF
TGTGCCAGCCGGCCGGGGGGGGCAGATACGCAGTATTTT
>TRBV11-2|-|TRBJ2-1|-
CASSLAGVIQFF
TGTGCCAGCAGCTTAGCGGGAGTCATCCAGTTCTTC
>TRBV5-1|-|TRBJ2-2|TRBD2
CASSWEGPEGSGELFF
TGCGCCAGCAGCTGGGAGGGCCCTGAGGGGTCCGGGGAGCTGTTTTTT
>TRBV5-1|-|TRBJ1-6|-
CASSLDSSYNSPLHF
TGCGCCAGCAGCTTGGACAGCTCCTATAATTCACCCCTCCACTTT
>TRBV7-6|many|TRBJ1-5|-
CASRAGANQPQHF
TGTGCCAGCAGGGCAGGGGCCAATCAGCCCCAGCATTTT
>TRBV9|-|TRBJ1-3|-
CASSDRSWAGSGNTIYF
TGTGCCAGCAGTGACCGCTCGTGGGCAGGGTCTGGAAACACCATATATTTT
>TRBV13|-|TRBJ2-5|TRBD2
CASSPPRVAGGPETQYF
TGTGCCAGCAGCCCCCCCCGGGTAGCGGGAGGGCCAGAGACCCAGTACTTC
>TRBV6-1|-|TRBJ2-3|TRBD1
CASSPTGGADTQYF
TGTGCCAGCAGTCCGACAGGGGGCGCAGATACGCAGTATTTT
>TRBV4-2|-|TRBJ2-5|-
CASSQGSGEETQYF
TGTGCCAGCAGCCAAGGGTCAGGGGAGGAGACCCAGTACTTC
>TRBV28|-|TRBJ2-3|TRBD2
CASRQGLAGLIQYF
TGTGCCAGCCGACAGGGACTAGCGGGACTAATACAGTATTTT
>TRBV10-2|-|TRBJ2-1|TRBD2
CASTLAGGHEQFF
TGCGCCAGCACCCTAGCGGGAGGGCATGAGCAGTTCTTC
>TRBV13|-|TRBJ2-5|-
CASSLESQETQYF
TGTGCCAGCAGCTTGGAGAGCCAAGAGACCCAGTACTTC
>TRBV5-4|-|TRBJ2-1|-
CASSLRTAYNEQFF
TGTGCCAGCAGCTTGCGGACAGCCTACAATGAGCAGTTCTTC
>TRBV28|-|TRBJ1-2|TRBD1
CASSLSIGQATNGYTF
TGTGCCAGCAGTTTATCCATCGGACAGGCGACTAATGGCTACACCTTC
>TRBV6-1|few|TRBJ2-1|-
CASSDAGLGRNEQFF
TGTGCCAGCAGTGACGCGGGTTTGGGTCGGAATGAGCAGTTCTTC
>TRBV5-4|-|TRBJ2-7|-
CASSLAGGEQYF
TGTGCCAGCAGCTTGGCAGGGGGGGAGCAGTACTTC
>TRBV15|few|TRBJ2-7|-
CATSLRGSYEQYF
TGTGCCACCAGCCTCCGGGGGTCCTACGAGCAGTACTTC
>TRBV28|-|TRBJ1-1|-
CASRGRGNTEAFF
TGTGCCAGCAGGGGCAGGGGAAACACTGAAGCTTTCTTT